The 30 T cell receptor beta chains below come from one sample, sequenced in a study of blood T cell repertoires in COVID-19. The method was immunoSEQ multiplex PCR; TCRdb's version includes in-frame clones alone and lacks a portion of them. The sample yields some 230,000 clones, roughly 80% seen once. Sequenced sample: PBMCs or T cells enriched from blood (not recorded which). These receptors originate from a woman between 35 and 50 years old with acute COVID-19.

This chain connects TRBV4-3 to TRBJ1-1; D not resolved. Trimming took off 1 base at V and 0 bases at J, with 15 bases between the two ends. Germline CDR1 and CDR2: LGHNA and YSLEER. The CDR3 is 17 amino acids. The CDR3 region is CASSQAETAAMNTEAFF. The CDR3, as DNA: TGCGCCAGCAGCCAAGCCGAAACAGCGGCCATGAACACTGAAGCTTTCTTT.

This CDR3 reads CASSQGRNSYEQYF. CDR3 nucleotide sequence: TGTGCCAGCAGCCAAGGGAGGAACTCTTACGAGCAGTACTTC. The chain has TRBV3-1 (or the pseudogene TRBV3-2) and TRBJ2-7; perhaps TRBD2 as D (5 bases). V lost 1 base to trimming and J lost 4 bases, with 11 bases between them. This CDR3 comprises 14 residues. Germline-derived CDR1 and CDR2 are LGHDT and YNNKEL (reference sequence).

This clone showed up just a few times. V and J are TRBV25-1 and TRBJ1-2, with unresolved D. Trimming left V 3 bases short and J 5 bases short, with 13 bases between. CDR3 length: 14 residues. Germline CDR1 is MGHDK and CDR2 is SYGVNS. CDR3 region: CASSDGRFGYGYTF. Written as DNA, the CDR3 is TGTGCCAGCAGTGACGGCCGGTTCGGGTATGGCTACACCTTC.

The CDR3 sequence is CASMYNSGYTF. The CDR3 DNA reads as TGTGCCAGCATGTATAATAGCGGCTACACCTTC. The gene calls are TRBV2 and TRBJ1-2; unclear D gene. Germline V gene lookup returns CDR1 SNHLY and CDR2 FYNNEI. V lost 7 bases to trimming and J lost 8 bases, with 11 bases between them. The CDR3 is 11 amino acids.

This clone was counted a single time. V gene TRBV6-1 combines with J gene TRBJ1-2, with unresolved D. V was trimmed by 2 bases and J by 8 bases, leaving 12 bases between them. Germline lookup yields CDR1 MNHNS and CDR2 SASEGT. The CDR3 has 13 amino acids. CDR3 in DNA: TGTGCCAGCAGTGAATTTACGGTGCGCGGCTACACCTTC. Amino acid sequence: CASSEFTVRGYTF.

The chain joins TRBV30 to TRBJ2-2; TRBD1 matches at 8 bases. CDR1 and CDR2 (germline): GTSNPN, SVGIG (reference sequence). The junction had 4 bases not matched to a gene; V was cut back by 6 bases and J by 1 base. The CDR3 is made up of 14 amino acids. The CDR3 DNA sequence: TGTGCCTGTCCGGACAGGGTGAACACCGGGGAGCTGTTTTTT. Translation: CACPDRVNTGELFF.

The chain recombines TRBV5-4 with TRBJ1-2, with D possibly matching TRBD1 (6 bases). This CDR3 is 15 amino acids long. Germline lookup yields CDR1 SGHNT and CDR2 YYREEE (reference sequence). Trimming removed 0 bases from V and 4 bases from J, with 13 bases in between. The CDR3 nucleotides read TGTGCCAGCAGCTTGGCAGGGGCTGGTGGCTATGGCTACACCTTC. The encoded protein is CASSLAGAGGYGYTF.

A word on this clone: In the same sample, other DNA sequences code for this CDR3. This chain uses TRBV4-2 with TRBJ2-1, with 11 bases that match TRBD2. The CDR3 is 16 amino acids. Per the germline V gene, CDR1 is LGHNA and CDR2 is YNFKEQ. J gave up 7 bases and V 3 bases, and 8 bases lay outside the gene matches. CDR3 loop: CASSQALAGGPNEQFF. DNA for the CDR3: TGTGCCAGCAGCCAGGCGTTAGCGGGGGGGCCTAATGAGCAGTTCTTC.

This clone has a handful of counts. The chain has TRBV21-1 and TRBJ1-5; the table's D call of TRBD1 was not tested on the DNA. TRBV21-1 is deemed a pseudogene. The CDR3 sequence is 14 residues long. CDR3 sequence reads: CASIDRVFNQPQHF. The CDR3 region has the DNA TGTGCCAGCATCGACAGGGTCTTCAATCAGCCCCAGCATTTT.

V and J are TRBV19 and TRBJ1-5; D gene uncertain. V lost 1 base to trimming and J lost 4 bases, with 14 bases between them. This CDR3 comprises 16 residues. Germline loops: CDR1 LNHDA, CDR2 SQIVND (reference sequence). The CDR3 DNA reads as TGTGCCAGTAGTATAGGAGGAGGACGAGGGAATCAGCCCCAGCATTTT. Encoded protein: CASSIGGGRGNQPQHF. The complete variable domain, with remaining parts taken from reference TRBV19 and TRBJ1-5, reads DGGITQSPKYLFRKEGQNVTLSCEQNLNHDAMYWYRQDPGQGLRLIYYSQIVNDFQKGDIAEGYSVSREKKESFPLTVTSAQKNPTAFYLCASSIGGGRGNQPQHFGDGTRLSIL.

This clone was recorded many times. This sample includes further DNA sequences coding for the same CDR3. This chain links TRBV5-4 with TRBJ2-3, with a tentative D call TRBD1 (5 bases). Deletions cut 4 bases from V and 2 bases from J, with 11 bases between. Germline V gives CDR1 SGHNT, CDR2 YYREEE (reference sequence). The CDR3 runs to 14 residues. This CDR3 is CASSPQGFTDTQYF. In nucleotides, the CDR3 is TGTGCCAGCAGCCCCCAGGGCTTCACAGATACGCAGTATTTT.

The gene calls are TRBV7-2 and TRBJ2-3; TRBD2 matches 12 bases. The CDR3 is 14 amino acids. Germline CDR1 and CDR2: SGHTA and FQGNSA. Trimming cost V 5 bases and J 9 bases; bases outside gene matches: 6. The CDR3 here is CASSTGTSGPTQYF. In DNA, the CDR3 is TGTGCCAGCAGCACCGGGACTAGCGGGCCAACGCAGTATTTT.

The chain couples TRBV2 to TRBJ2-2; D may be TRBD2 (5 bases). Germline CDR1 reads SNHLY; CDR2 reads FYNNEI. V was cut by 7 bases and J by 0 bases, with 9 bases left in between. This CDR3 spans 14 amino acids. The CDR3 protein is CASKRETNTGELFF. DNA of the CDR3: TGTGCCAGCAAACGGGAAACGAACACCGGGGAGCTGTTTTTT.

The chain couples TRBV5-5 to TRBJ1-6; no definite D call. Trimming took off 4 bases at V and 8 bases at J, with 10 bases between the two ends. This CDR3 is 13 amino acids long. Germline loops: CDR1 SGHKS, CDR2 YYEKEE (reference sequence). In DNA, the CDR3 is TGTGCCAGCAGCAATGGGCCCGATTCACCCCTCCACTTT. It translates to CASSNGPDSPLHF.

V is TRBV10-2 and J is TRBJ2-7, with D possibly matching TRBD1 (7 bases). The CDR3 contains 13 residues. Between the trimmed V and J ends, which lost 6 bases and 1 base, there was a span of 10 bases. Germline loops: CDR1 WSHSY, CDR2 SAAADI. The CDR3 here is CASRPGGSYEQYF. The CDR3 DNA is TGCGCCAGCAGGCCAGGGGGGTCCTACGAGCAGTACTTC.

This clone has just a few counts. V and J are TRBV5-6 and TRBJ1-3; no definite D call. This CDR3 is 13 amino acids long. Germline-derived CDR1 and CDR2 are SGHDT and YYEEEE. V shed 7 bases and J shed 0 bases, with 8 bases lying between them. This CDR3 reads CASQRNSGNTIYF. DNA of the CDR3: TGTGCCAGCCAGAGGAACTCTGGAAACACCATATATTTT.

V is TRBV4-2 and J is TRBJ1-2; D remains ambiguous. V was clipped by 2 bases and J by 7 bases, with 11 bases between them. The CDR3 is made up of 13 amino acids. Germline loops: CDR1 LGHNA, CDR2 YNFKEQ. Here the CDR3 DNA reads TGTGCCAGCAGCCAACCCTTAGAGAGTGGCTACACCTTC. The encoded protein is CASSQPLESGYTF.

This chain uses TRBV5-6 with TRBJ1-2, with D unresolved. Germline V gene data show CDR1 as SGHDT and CDR2 as YYEEEE. The CDR3 has 12 residues. Trimming shortened V by 3 bases and J by 8 bases, and 11 bases separated the two germline ends. This CDR3 reads CASSSSAGGYTF. For the CDR3, the DNA is TGTGCCAGCAGCTCTTCCGCGGGGGGCTACACCTTC.

This sequence joins TRBV3-1 (or the pseudogene TRBV3-2) and TRBJ1-6; TRBD1 agrees at 7 bases. V lost 3 bases to trimming and J lost 6 bases; unmatched junction nucleotides: 5. CDR1 and CDR2 (germline): LGHDT, YNNKEL (reference sequence). The CDR3 consists of 15 residues. Here the CDR3 DNA reads TGTGCCAGCAGCCACTGGACAGGCGTTAATTCACCCCTCCACTTT. It encodes CASSHWTGVNSPLHF.

The chain uses TRBV14 and TRBJ2-1, with TRBD2 matching 9 bases. CDR3 length equals 16 residues. Per germline, CDR1 SGHDN and CDR2 FVKESK. V trimming: 4 bases; J trimming: 4 bases; junction bases outside the gene matches: 8. The CDR3 DNA reads as TGTGCCAGCAGCCGAAATAGCGGGAGACAGTACAATGAGCAGTTCTTC. Translated, it gives CASSRNSGRQYNEQFF.

V and J are TRBV27 and TRBJ1-2, with 7 bases lining up with TRBD1. The CDR3 sequence is 14 residues long. The junction had 11 bases not matched to a gene; V was cut back by 7 bases and J by 6 bases. Germline CDR1 MNHEY, CDR2 SMNVEV (reference sequence). CDR3 sequence (DNA): TGTGCCAGCACCGAGGAAGGGGACAGACATGGCTACACCTTC. Its translation is CASTEEGDRHGYTF.

The J gene is TRBJ2-1, the V gene TRBV4-3; D ambiguous. Germline V gene sequence: CDR1 LGHNA, CDR2 YSLEER. V was clipped by 0 bases and J by 9 bases, with 12 bases between them. This CDR3 comprises 14 residues. The CDR3 reads CASSQDFSVGEQFF. DNA for the CDR3: TGCGCCAGCAGCCAAGATTTTTCGGTTGGTGAGCAGTTCTTC.

This chain connects TRBV7-9 to TRBJ1-5; D is uncertain. Germline CDR1 SEHNR, CDR2 FQNEAQ (reference sequence). The CDR3 has 16 amino acids. With 5 bases removed from V and 0 bases from J, the gap between germline ends came to 14 bases. CDR3 nucleotides: TGTGCCAGCAGCAGGACTGATTATTATAGCAATCAGCCCCAGCATTTT. Translated: CASSRTDYYSNQPQHF.

This sequence joins TRBV5-1 and TRBJ2-1, with a weak D call TRBD2 (6 bases). CDR1 is SGHRS and CDR2 is YFSETQ in the germline V gene. The CDR3 loop spans 16 amino acids. V was cut by 0 bases and J by 2 bases, with 12 bases left in between. In DNA form, the CDR3 reads TGCGCCAGCAGCTTGGCCTTGTCTAGCGCCTACAATGAGCAGTTCTTC. Its translation is CASSLALSSAYNEQFF. The full variable domain, in which reference TRBV5-1 and TRBJ2-1 provide the parts outside the CDR3, is KAGVTQTPRYLIKTRGQQVTLSCSPISGHRSVSWYQQTPGQGLQFLFEYFSETQRNKGNFPGRFSGRQFSNSRSEMNVSTLELGDSALYLCASSLALSSAYNEQFFGPGTRLTVL.

V is TRBV7-3 and J is TRBJ2-5; TRBD2 matches at 7 bases. The germline gives CDR1 SGHTA, CDR2 FQGTGA. The CDR3 runs to 15 residues. Trimming at V came to 3 bases and at J to 2 bases, leaving 6 bases not matched to a gene. In DNA, the CDR3 is TGTGCCAGCAGCTTGCGGGAGACGGAACAAGAGACCCAGTACTTC. Protein: CASSLRETEQETQYF. Full variable domain (outside the CDR3, taken from reference TRBV7-3 and TRBJ2-5): GAGVSQTPSNKVTEKGKYVELRCDPISGHTALYWYRQSLGQGPEFLIYFQGTGAADDSGLPNDRFFAVRPEGSVSTLKIQRTERGDSAVYLCASSLRETEQETQYFGPGTRLLVL.

This clone was seen once. The rearrangement uses TRBV10-1 and TRBJ1-5; D perhaps matches TRBD1 (5 bases). Germline V gene data show CDR1 as WNHNN and CDR2 as SYGVQD (reference sequence). The length of the CDR3 is 16 residues. V gave up 1 base and J gave up 0 bases, with 10 bases separating them. CDR3 loop: CASSELGGYSNQPQHF. CDR3 coding DNA: TGCGCCAGCAGTGAGTTGGGGGGATATAGCAATCAGCCCCAGCATTTT.

The chain couples TRBV12-3 or TRBV12-4 to TRBJ1-2; no clear D. This CDR3 comprises 12 residues. Trimming left V 6 bases short and J 4 bases short, with 9 bases between. This CDR3 reads CASSLPGYGYTF. CDR3 DNA sequence: TGTGCCAGCAGCCTCCCGGGCTATGGCTACACCTTC.

This sequence joins TRBV5-6 and TRBJ1-1, with a weak D call TRBD1 (5 bases). CDR3 length equals 14 residues. CDR1 and CDR2 from the germline V gene are SGHDT and YYEEEE. V lost 6 bases to trimming and J lost 6 bases, with 18 bases between them. Here the CDR3 DNA reads TGTGCCAGCACCCTAGGGTCTGTCAGGGCTGAAGCTTTCTTT. Protein sequence: CASTLGSVRAEAFF.

The V gene is TRBV11-3, the J gene TRBJ2-5; 12 nucleotides align to TRBD2. Trimming cost V 5 bases and J 3 bases; bases outside gene matches: 4. Per the germline V gene, CDR1 is SGHNT and CDR2 is YENEEA. The CDR3 loop spans 15 amino acids. CDR3 region: CASSPRTSGKETQYF. CDR3 in DNA: TGTGCCAGCAGCCCCAGGACTAGCGGGAAAGAGACCCAGTACTTC.

As DNA, the CDR3 is TGTGCCAGTAGTAAATGGGGGGGCAAAGAGACCCAGTACTTC. Translating it yields CASSKWGGKETQYF. The chain combines TRBV19 with TRBJ2-5; tentatively, D is TRBD2 (7 bases). Germline CDR1 LNHDA, CDR2 SQIVND (reference sequence). The CDR3 contains 14 residues. V dropped 4 bases and J dropped 3 bases, with 12 bases sitting between them.